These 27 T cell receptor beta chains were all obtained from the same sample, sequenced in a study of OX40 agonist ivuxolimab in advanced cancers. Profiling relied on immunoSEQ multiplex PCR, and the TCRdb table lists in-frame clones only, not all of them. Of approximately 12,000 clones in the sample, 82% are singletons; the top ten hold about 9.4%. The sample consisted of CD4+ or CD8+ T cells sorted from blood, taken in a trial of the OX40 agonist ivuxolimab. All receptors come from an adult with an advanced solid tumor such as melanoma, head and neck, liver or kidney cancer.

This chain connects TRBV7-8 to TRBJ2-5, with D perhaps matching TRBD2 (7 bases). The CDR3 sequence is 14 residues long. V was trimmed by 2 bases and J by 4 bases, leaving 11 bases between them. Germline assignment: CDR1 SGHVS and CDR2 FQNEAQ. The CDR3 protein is CASSLRGGPETQYF. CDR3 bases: TGTGCCAGCAGCTTAAGGGGGGGCCCAGAGACCCAGTACTTC. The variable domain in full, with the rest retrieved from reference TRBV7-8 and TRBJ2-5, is GAGVSQSPRYKVAKRGQDVALRCDPISGHVSLFWYQQALGQGPEFLTYFQNEAQLDKSGLPSDRFFAERPEGSVSTLKIQRTQQEDSAVYLCASSLRGGPETQYFGPGTRLLVL.

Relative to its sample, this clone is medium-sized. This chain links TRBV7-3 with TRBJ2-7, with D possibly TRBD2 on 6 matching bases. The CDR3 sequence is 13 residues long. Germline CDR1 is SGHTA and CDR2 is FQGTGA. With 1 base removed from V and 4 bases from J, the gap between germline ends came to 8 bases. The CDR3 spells CASSLSGEYEQYF. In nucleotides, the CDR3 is TGTGCCAGCAGCTTAAGCGGGGAGTACGAGCAGTACTTC.

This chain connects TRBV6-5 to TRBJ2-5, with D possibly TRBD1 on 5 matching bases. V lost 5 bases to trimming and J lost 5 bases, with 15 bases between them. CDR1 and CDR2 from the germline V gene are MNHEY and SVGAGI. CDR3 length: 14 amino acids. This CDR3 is CASSSSGYGETQYF. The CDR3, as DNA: TGTGCCAGCAGTAGCTCAGGGTATGGGGAGACCCAGTACTTC.

The chain's CDR3 is CASSRGTGGEVGNQPQHF. The CDR3 bases are TGTGCCAGTAGTAGGGGGACAGGGGGCGAGGTGGGGAATCAGCCCCAGCATTTT. The rearrangement joins TRBV19 to TRBJ1-5, with 12 bases that match TRBD1. CDR3 length: 18 residues. Per germline, CDR1 LNHDA and CDR2 SQIVND (reference sequence). After removal of 4 bases from V and 4 bases from J, the junction contained 11 bases not matched to a gene. The variable domain in full, with the rest retrieved from reference TRBV19 and TRBJ1-5, is DGGITQSPKYLFRKEGQNVTLSCEQNLNHDAMYWYRQDPGQGLRLIYYSQIVNDFQKGDIAEGYSVSREKKESFPLTVTSAQKNPTAFYLCASSRGTGGEVGNQPQHFGDGTRLSIL.

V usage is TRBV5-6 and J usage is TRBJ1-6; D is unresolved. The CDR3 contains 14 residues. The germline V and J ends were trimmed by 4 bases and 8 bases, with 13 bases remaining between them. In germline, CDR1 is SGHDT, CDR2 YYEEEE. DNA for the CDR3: TGTGCCAGCAGCCCGAGAAATTTGTATTCACCCCTCCACTTT. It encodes CASSPRNLYSPLHF.

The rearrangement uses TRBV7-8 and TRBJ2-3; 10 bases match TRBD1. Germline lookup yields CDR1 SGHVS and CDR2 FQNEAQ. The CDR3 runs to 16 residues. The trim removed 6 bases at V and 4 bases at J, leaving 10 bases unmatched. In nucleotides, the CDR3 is TGTGCCAGCAGTTGGCTCGACAGGGGGCAAGCAGATACGCAGTATTTT. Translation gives CASSWLDRGQADTQYF.

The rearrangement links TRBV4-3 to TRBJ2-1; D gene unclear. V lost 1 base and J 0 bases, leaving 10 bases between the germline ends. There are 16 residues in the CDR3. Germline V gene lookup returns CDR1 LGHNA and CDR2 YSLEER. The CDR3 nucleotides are TGCGCCAGCAGCCAAGGACTCCTAAGCTCCTACAATGAGCAGTTCTTC. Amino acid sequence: CASSQGLLSSYNEQFF.

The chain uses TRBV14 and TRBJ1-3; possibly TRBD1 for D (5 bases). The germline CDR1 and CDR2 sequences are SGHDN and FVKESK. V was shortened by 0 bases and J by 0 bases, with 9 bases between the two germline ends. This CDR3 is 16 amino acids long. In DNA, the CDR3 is TGTGCCAGCAGCCAAGATCTAGGGGTCTCTGGAAACACCATATATTTT. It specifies CASSQDLGVSGNTIYF.

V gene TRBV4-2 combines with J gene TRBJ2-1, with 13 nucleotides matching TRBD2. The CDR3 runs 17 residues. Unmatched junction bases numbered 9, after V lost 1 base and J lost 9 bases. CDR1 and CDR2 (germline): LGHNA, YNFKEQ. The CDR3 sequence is CASSQGAWTSGRSEQFF. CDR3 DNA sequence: TGTGCCAGCAGCCAAGGGGCTTGGACTAGCGGGAGATCTGAGCAGTTCTTC.

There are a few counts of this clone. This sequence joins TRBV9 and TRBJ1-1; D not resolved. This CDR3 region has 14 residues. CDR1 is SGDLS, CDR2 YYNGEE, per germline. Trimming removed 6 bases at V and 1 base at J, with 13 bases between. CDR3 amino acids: CASTKGVTNTEAFF. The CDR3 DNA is TGTGCCAGCACAAAAGGAGTGACGAACACTGAAGCTTTCTTT.

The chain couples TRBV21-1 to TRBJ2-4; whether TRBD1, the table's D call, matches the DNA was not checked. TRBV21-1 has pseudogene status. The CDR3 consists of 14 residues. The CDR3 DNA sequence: TGTGCCAGCAGCAAAGCTCCTGTGGGACAGGCTCCGTACTTC. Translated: CASSKAPVGQAPYF.

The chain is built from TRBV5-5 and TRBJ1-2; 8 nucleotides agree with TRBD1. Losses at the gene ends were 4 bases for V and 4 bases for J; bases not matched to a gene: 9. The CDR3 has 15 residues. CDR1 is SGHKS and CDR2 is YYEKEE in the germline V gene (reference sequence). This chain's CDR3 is CASSEAGGAVYGYTF. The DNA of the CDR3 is TGTGCCAGCAGCGAAGCAGGGGGCGCGGTCTATGGCTACACCTTC.

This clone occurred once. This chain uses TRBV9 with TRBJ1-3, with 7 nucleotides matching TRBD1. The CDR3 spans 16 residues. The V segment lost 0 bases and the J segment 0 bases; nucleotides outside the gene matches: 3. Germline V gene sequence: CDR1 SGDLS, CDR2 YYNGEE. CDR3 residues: CASSVAGGYSGNTIYF. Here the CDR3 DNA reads TGTGCCAGCAGCGTAGCAGGGGGGTACTCTGGAAACACCATATATTTT.

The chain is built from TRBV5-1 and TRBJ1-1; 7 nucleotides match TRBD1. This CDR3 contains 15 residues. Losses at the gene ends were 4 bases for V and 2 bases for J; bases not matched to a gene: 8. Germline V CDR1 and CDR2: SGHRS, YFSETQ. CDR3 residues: CASSHRQGGNTEAFF. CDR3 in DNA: TGCGCCAGCAGCCACCGACAGGGAGGTAACACTGAAGCTTTCTTT.

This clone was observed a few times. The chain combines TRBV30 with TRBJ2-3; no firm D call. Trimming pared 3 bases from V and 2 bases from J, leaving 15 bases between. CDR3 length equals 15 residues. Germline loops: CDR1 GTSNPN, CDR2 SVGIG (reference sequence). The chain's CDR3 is CAWSGRSDVTDTQYF. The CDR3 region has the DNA TGTGCCTGGAGCGGGCGGTCGGACGTCACAGATACGCAGTATTTT.

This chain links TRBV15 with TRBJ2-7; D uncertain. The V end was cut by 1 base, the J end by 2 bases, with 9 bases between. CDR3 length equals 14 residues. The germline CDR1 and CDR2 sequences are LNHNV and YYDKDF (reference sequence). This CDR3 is CATSRGPTTYEQYF. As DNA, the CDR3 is TGTGCCACCAGCAGAGGGCCGACCACCTACGAGCAGTACTTC.

The CDR3 DNA reads TGTGCCACCAGCAACCGACTAGCGTTCTACAATGAGCAGTTCTTC. Its translation: CATSNRLAFYNEQFF. J is TRBJ2-1 and V is TRBV15, with 8 positions matching TRBD2. Germline CDR1 reads LNHNV; CDR2 reads YYDKDF (reference sequence). The J segment lost 3 bases and the V segment lost 4 bases, leaving 5 bases of the junction unmatched. The CDR3 runs 15 residues.

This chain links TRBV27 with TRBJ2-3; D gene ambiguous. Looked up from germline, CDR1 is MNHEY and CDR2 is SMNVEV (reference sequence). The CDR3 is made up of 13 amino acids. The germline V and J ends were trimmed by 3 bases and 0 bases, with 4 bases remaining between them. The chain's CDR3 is CASSLFSTDTQYF. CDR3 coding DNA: TGTGCCAGCAGTTTGTTCAGCACAGATACGCAGTATTTT.

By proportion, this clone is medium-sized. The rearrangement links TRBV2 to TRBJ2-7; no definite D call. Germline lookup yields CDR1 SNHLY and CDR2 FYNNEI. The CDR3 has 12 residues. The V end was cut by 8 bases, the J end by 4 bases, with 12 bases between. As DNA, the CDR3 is TGTGCCAGCTACTACTATACTTACGAGCAGTACTTC. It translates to CASYYYTYEQYF.

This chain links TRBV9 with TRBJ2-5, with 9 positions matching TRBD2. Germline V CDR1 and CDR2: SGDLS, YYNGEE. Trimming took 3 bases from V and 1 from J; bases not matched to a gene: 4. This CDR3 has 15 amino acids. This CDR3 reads CASSGSGRPQETQYF. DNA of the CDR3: TGTGCCAGCAGCGGTAGCGGGAGACCCCAAGAGACCCAGTACTTC.

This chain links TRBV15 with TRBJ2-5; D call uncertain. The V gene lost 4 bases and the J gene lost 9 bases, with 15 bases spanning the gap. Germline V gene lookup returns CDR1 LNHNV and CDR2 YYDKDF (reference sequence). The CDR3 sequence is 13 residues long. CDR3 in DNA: TGTGCCACCAGCAACGGGCCCCTTGAGGCCCAGTACTTC. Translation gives CATSNGPLEAQYF.

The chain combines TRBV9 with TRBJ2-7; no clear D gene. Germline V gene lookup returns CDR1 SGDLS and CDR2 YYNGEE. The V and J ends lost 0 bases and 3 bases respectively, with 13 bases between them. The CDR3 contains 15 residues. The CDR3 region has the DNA TGTGCCAGCAGCGTAGATTTGGGCAGTATCTACGAGCAGTACTTC. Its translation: CASSVDLGSIYEQYF.

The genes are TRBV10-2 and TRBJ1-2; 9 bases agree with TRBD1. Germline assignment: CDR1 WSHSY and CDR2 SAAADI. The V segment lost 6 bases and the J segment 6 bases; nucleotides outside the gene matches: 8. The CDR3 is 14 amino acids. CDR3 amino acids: CASSTGGILDGYTF. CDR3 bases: TGCGCCAGCAGCACAGGGGGCATTCTGGATGGCTACACCTTC.

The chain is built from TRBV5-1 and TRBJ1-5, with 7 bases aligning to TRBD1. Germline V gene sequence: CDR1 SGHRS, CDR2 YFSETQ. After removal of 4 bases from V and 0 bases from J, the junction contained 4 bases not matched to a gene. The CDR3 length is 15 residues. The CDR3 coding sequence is TGCGCCAGCAGCCTTACAGGGGATAGCAATCAGCCCCAGCATTTT. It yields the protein CASSLTGDSNQPQHF.

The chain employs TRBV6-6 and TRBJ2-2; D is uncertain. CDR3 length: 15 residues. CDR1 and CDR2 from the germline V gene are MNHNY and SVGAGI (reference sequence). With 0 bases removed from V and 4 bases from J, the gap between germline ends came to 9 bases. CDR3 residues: CASSYSGASTGELFF. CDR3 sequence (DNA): TGTGCCAGCAGTTACTCGGGCGCCTCCACCGGGGAGCTGTTTTTT.

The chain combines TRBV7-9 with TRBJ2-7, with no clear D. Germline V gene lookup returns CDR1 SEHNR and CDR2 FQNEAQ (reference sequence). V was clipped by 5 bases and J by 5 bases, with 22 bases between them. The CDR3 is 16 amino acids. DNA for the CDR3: TGTGCCAGCAGCCGCCTAAAAACCACAGTTTCCCACGAGCAGTACTTC. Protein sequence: CASSRLKTTVSHEQYF.

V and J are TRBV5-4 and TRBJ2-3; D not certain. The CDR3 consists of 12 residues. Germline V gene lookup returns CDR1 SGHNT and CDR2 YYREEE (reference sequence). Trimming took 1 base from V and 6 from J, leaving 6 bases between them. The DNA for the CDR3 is TGTGCCAGCAGCTTGTCTACGGATACGCAGTATTTT. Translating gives CASSLSTDTQYF.